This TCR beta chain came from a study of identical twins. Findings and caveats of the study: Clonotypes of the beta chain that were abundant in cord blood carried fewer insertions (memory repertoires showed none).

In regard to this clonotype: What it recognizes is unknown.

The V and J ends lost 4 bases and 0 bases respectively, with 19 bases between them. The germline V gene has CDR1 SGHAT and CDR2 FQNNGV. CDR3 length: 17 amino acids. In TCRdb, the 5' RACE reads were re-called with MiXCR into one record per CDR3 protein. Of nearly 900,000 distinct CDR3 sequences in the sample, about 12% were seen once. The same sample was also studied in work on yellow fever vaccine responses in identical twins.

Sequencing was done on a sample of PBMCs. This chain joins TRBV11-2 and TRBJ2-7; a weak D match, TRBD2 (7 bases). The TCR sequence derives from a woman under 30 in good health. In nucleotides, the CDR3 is TGTGCCAGCAGCTGGGAGGGGGGATATGTAAGCTCCTACGAGCAGTACTTC. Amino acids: CASSWEGGYVSSYEQYF.